These 15 T cell receptor beta chains came from one sample sequenced in a study of blood T cell repertoires in COVID-19 (TCRdb year 2020). Libraries were built with the immunoSEQ multiplex PCR assay. TCRdb stores this immuneACCESS table with in-frame sequences only. Part of the clones is absent; in the studies checked, under half of the shortfall reflects unresolved V genes, and no reason is known for the rest. The sample table shows about 200,000 clones, and 86% are seen once. Approximately 2% of the sample is held by the ten biggest clonotypes. Sequenced input: peripheral blood. The receptors derive from a young man who had recovered from COVID-19.

This rearrangement joins TRBV7-8 to TRBJ1-2, with D possibly matching TRBD1 (5 bases). Trimming removed 5 bases at V and 7 bases at J, with 23 bases between. Germline CDR1 is SGHVS and CDR2 is FQNEAQ. The CDR3 sequence is 16 residues long. The CDR3 is CASSLTSAGPVAGYTF. In nucleotides, the CDR3 is TGTGCCAGCAGCCTGACCTCGGCGGGACCGGTCGCTGGCTACACCTTC.

The chain has TRBV6-5 and TRBJ1-2, with D tentatively TRBD1 (5 bases). The V gene's germline CDR1 is MNHEY and CDR2 SVGAGI. Deletions cut 4 bases from V and 6 bases from J, with 21 bases between. This CDR3 is 16 amino acids long. CDR3 region: CASSSGGGWAADGYTF. The CDR3 bases are TGTGCCAGCAGTTCGGGGGGGGGTTGGGCAGCCGATGGCTACACCTTC.

V usage is TRBV7-6 and J usage is TRBJ1-6; D possibly corresponds to TRBD1 (5 bases). Per germline, CDR1 SGHVS and CDR2 FNYEAQ. Trimming removed 7 bases from V and 7 bases from J, with 17 bases in between. This CDR3 is built from 15 residues. This chain's CDR3 is CASTQLGQANSPLHF. The CDR3 DNA is TGTGCCAGCACCCAGCTGGGGCAGGCCAATTCACCCCTCCACTTT.

The V and J genes are TRBV19 and TRBJ1-1; TRBD1 matches 7 bases. V shed 6 bases, J shed 5 bases, and the junction held 9 bases outside the gene matches. Germline values: CDR1 LNHDA, CDR2 SQIVND (reference sequence). The length of the CDR3 is 14 residues. CDR3 bases: TGTGCCAGTAGCCCGGGACAGCTCAGGACTGAAGCTTTCTTT. Its protein product is CASSPGQLRTEAFF.

The genes are TRBV5-4 and TRBJ1-4; 7 positions match TRBD1. The CDR3 sequence is 15 residues long. The J segment lost 5 bases and the V segment lost 4 bases, leaving 8 bases of the junction unmatched. The germline gives CDR1 SGHNT, CDR2 YYREEE (reference sequence). Written as DNA, the CDR3 is TGTGCCAGCAGCAAAGACAGGGAAGGCAATGAAAAACTGTTTTTT. This encodes CASSKDREGNEKLFF. The whole variable domain, remainder taken from reference TRBV5-4 and TRBJ1-4, is ETGVTQSPTHLIKTRGQQVTLRCSSQSGHNTVSWYQQALGQGPQFIFQYYREEENGRGNFPPRFSGLQFPNYSSELNVNALELDDSALYLCASSKDREGNEKLFFGSGTQLSVL.

This sequence joins TRBV10-1 and TRBJ1-4, with D perhaps matching TRBD1 (6 bases). CDR3 size: 15 residues. CDR1 and CDR2 (germline): WNHNN, SYGVQD (reference sequence). V shed 0 bases and J shed 4 bases, with 9 bases lying between them. CDR3 sequence: CASSESTGDNEKLFF. The CDR3 nucleotides are TGCGCCAGCAGTGAGTCGACAGGAGATAATGAAAAACTGTTTTTT.

This clone was detected only once. The V and J genes are TRBV5-1 and TRBJ2-3; TRBD2 is a possible D gene (6 bases). Trimming took off 4 bases at V and 4 bases at J, with 13 bases between the two ends. This CDR3 region has 14 residues. Germline lookup yields CDR1 SGHRS and CDR2 YFSETQ. This chain's CDR3 is CASSTAGRSDTQYF. The CDR3 nucleotides are TGCGCCAGCAGCACAGCGGGCCGATCAGATACGCAGTATTTT.

The V gene is TRBV30, the J gene TRBJ1-2; weak D call: TRBD1 (5 bases). Per the germline V gene, CDR1 is GTSNPN and CDR2 is SVGIG (reference sequence). The CDR3 is 11 amino acids. V lost 4 bases and J lost 5, with 8 bases in between. This CDR3 reads CAWTKGYGYTF. DNA of the CDR3: TGTGCCTGGACGAAGGGGTATGGCTACACCTTC. Together with reference TRBV30 and TRBJ1-2, the CDR3 gives the full variable domain: SQTIHQWPATLVQPVGSPLSLECTVEGTSNPNLYWYRQAAGRGLQLLFYSVGIGQISSEVPQNLSASRPQDRQFILSSKKLLLSDSGFYLCAWTKGYGYTFGSGTRLTVV.

The chain combines TRBV7-2 with TRBJ1-5, with unresolved D. Trimming cost V 1 base and J 1 base, with 5 bases left between them. CDR3 size: 14 residues. CDR1 and CDR2 (germline): SGHTA, FQGNSA. The CDR3 reads CASSLGPSNQPQHF. DNA for the CDR3: TGTGCCAGCAGCTTAGGGCCGAGCAATCAGCCCCAGCATTTT.

This sequence joins TRBV14 and TRBJ2-1; D is unclear. The V and J ends lost 4 bases and 0 bases respectively, with 10 bases between them. The CDR3 contains 15 residues. The germline V gene encodes CDR1 SGHDN and CDR2 FVKESK. The CDR3 protein is CASSLLSSSYNEQFF. For the CDR3, the DNA is TGTGCCAGCAGCCTCTTATCTAGCTCCTACAATGAGCAGTTCTTC.

The V call is TRBV5-1, the J call TRBJ2-2, with TRBD2 as a possible D gene (5 bases). Trimming cost V 0 bases and J 7 bases, with 13 bases left between them. The V gene's germline CDR1 is SGHRS and CDR2 YFSETQ. The CDR3 length is 15 residues. CDR3 protein: CASSLAESGVGELFF. The CDR3 DNA sequence: TGCGCCAGCAGCTTGGCCGAGAGCGGCGTCGGGGAGCTGTTTTTT.

The chain joins TRBV28 to TRBJ1-2; tentatively, D is TRBD1 (5 bases). This CDR3 has 12 residues. Germline CDR1 MDHEN, CDR2 SYDVKM. Between the trimmed V and J ends, which lost 1 base and 7 bases, there was a span of 7 bases. CDR3 sequence: CASSLYRSGYTF. CDR3 DNA sequence: TGTGCCAGCAGTTTATACAGGTCTGGCTACACCTTC.

The V gene is TRBV6-5, the J gene TRBJ1-6; 7 bases are a match to TRBD1. The germline V gene has CDR1 MNHEY and CDR2 SVGAGI. The ends lost 7 bases at V and 5 bases at J; junction bases unmatched: 8. This CDR3 region has 15 residues. The CDR3 loop is CASTSTGRNNSPLHF. As DNA, the CDR3 is TGTGCCAGCACCTCGACAGGGAGGAATAATTCACCCCTCCACTTT.

This sequence joins TRBV5-6 and TRBJ2-5, with D uncertain. Trimming stripped 5 bases from V and 5 bases from J, with 10 bases between. Germline CDR1 reads SGHDT; CDR2 reads YYEEEE. This CDR3 is built from 12 residues. The chain's CDR3 is CASSPLSETQYF. CDR3 bases: TGTGCCAGCAGTCCTTTGAGTGAGACCCAGTACTTC.

The chain couples TRBV6-5 to TRBJ2-7; 10 bases agree with TRBD1. CDR1 and CDR2 (germline): MNHEY, SVGAGI. The CDR3 is 13 residues long. The V segment lost 6 bases and the J segment 3 bases; nucleotides outside the gene matches: 2. As DNA, the CDR3 is TGTGCCAGCAGGGACAGGGGGGACTACGAGCAGTACTTC. The encoded protein is CASRDRGDYEQYF.